This paragraph reports one T cell receptor beta chain. Its antigen is not yet known. One base away there is no much larger clone; base qualities are not given. CDR1 SEHNR and CDR2 FQNEAQ were looked up in the germline V gene (reference sequence). Inclusive of the bounding cysteine and phenylalanine, the CDR3 is 15 residues long. The entry retains the CDR3 DNA only, 45 bases that are in frame from base 1. Trimming costs V 5 bases and J 5 bases, and their ends lie 16 bases apart. Libraries were constructed by the immunoSEQ multiplex PCR assay. RNA was extracted from all samples and reverse transcribed into cDNA, which served as template for TCR sequencing. SuperScript III was used to make first-strand cDNA, primed with a 2:1 mix of oligo-dT and random hexamers. A synthetic immune receptor repertoire was used to measure amplification bias, and any remaining bias was corrected computationally. For the original study's pipeline: Raw reads were preprocessed to remove errors, and CDR3 was defined by IMGT conventions from the conserved cysteine to phenylalanine. Clonality was computed by normalizing Shannon entropy by log2 of the number of productive unique TCRs and subtracting the result from 1. Whether each scalp clone was CD4 or CD8 was inferred by checking scalp TCRbeta sequences against the CD4 and CD8 repertoires from sorted blood. TCRdb re-hosts the immuneACCESS table, in-frame sequences only. Its copies lack some clones; in the studies checked, an unresolved V gene accounts for under half of them, and the cause for the rest is not known. From that table come the V and J calls and clone size; the DNA was used to work out D and trimming. For this sample there are 110,000 to 150,000 clones; less than 65% appear just once. Around 34% of the sample belongs to the ten largest clones.

This sample is drawn from a study of CD8+ T cells in alopecia areata (dated by TCRdb to between 2018 and 2020). With respect to the entire study: To study T cell clonal expansion in alopecia areata, the researchers applied high-throughput TCRbeta sequencing to both the C3H/HeJ mouse model and human patients. immunoSEQ multiplex PCR using 35 Vbeta forward primers and 13 Jbeta reverse primers was used to amplify TCRbeta CDR3 regions. Scalp tissue and sorted CD4+ and CD8+ peripheral blood T cells from patchy and totalis/universalis alopecia areata patients and from healthy controls were covered by human TCRbeta sequencing. Scalp clonality was compared among normal scalp (n=4), patchy alopecia areata scalp (n=8), and alopecia totalis/universalis scalp (n=8). RNA was extracted with the PAXgene miRNA kit for fixed scalp, the miRNeasy kit for PBMCs, and the RNeasy kit for mouse skin.

Findings and caveats that apply to the study as a whole: Shared TCR sequences between patients were less evident than in mice, which may be partly attributable to HLA diversity in the patient population. Compared with normal scalp, lesional scalp had higher clonality and more expanded CD8+ clones, particularly in alopecia totalis/universalis, a pattern that suggests antigenic drive. Unlike mouse skin, which is dominated by gammadelta T cells, normal human skin has resident alphabeta T cells that are also sequenced, and this complicates analysis of the scalp TCR repertoire.

PBMCs were separated by density centrifugation and stained for CD3, CD4 and CD8, after which CD4+ and CD8+ T cells were sorted on a FACSAria. Unaffected controls provided scalp biopsies and blood samples. The sample taken for sequencing was CD8+ T cells sorted from blood. This chain is built from TRBV7-9 and TRBJ2-1; the D gene is perhaps TRBD2, on 6 matching bases. This TCR was sampled from a human donor in good health. The CDR3 protein sequence reads: CASSDGEVPDNEQFF. The DNA sequence follows: TGTGCCAGCAGCGATGGGGAGGTTCCCGACAATGAGCAGTTCTTC.